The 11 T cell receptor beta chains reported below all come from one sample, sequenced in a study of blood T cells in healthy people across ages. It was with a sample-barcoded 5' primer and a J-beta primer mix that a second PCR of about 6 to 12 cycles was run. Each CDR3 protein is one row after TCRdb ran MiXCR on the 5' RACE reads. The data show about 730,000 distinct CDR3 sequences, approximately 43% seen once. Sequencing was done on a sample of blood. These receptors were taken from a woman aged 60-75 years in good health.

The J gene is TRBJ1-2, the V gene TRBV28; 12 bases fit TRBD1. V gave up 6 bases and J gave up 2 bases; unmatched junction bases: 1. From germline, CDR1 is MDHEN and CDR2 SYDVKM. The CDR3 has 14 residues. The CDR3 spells CASRGQGANYGYTF. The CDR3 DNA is TGTGCCAGCAGGGGACAGGGGGCGAACTATGGCTACACCTTC.

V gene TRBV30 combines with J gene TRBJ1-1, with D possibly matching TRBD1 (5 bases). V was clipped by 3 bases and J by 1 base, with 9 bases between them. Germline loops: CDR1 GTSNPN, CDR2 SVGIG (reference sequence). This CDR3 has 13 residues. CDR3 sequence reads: CAWRGDSNTEAFF. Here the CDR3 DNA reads TGTGCCTGGAGAGGGGACTCGAACACTGAAGCTTTCTTT.

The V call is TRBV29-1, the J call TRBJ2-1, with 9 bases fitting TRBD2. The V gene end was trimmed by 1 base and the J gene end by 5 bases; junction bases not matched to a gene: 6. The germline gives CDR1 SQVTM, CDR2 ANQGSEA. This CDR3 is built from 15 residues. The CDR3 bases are TGCAGCGTTGAAGTGCGCGGGAGGGCTGACAATGAGCAGTTCTTC. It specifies CSVEVRGRADNEQFF.

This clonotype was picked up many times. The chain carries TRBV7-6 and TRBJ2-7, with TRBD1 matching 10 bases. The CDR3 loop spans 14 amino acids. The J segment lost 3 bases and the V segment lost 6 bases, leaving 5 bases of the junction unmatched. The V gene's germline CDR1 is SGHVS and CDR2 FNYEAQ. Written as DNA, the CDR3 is TGTGCCAGCAGTTTACGGACAGGGGGCTACGAGCAGTACTTC. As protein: CASSLRTGGYEQYF.

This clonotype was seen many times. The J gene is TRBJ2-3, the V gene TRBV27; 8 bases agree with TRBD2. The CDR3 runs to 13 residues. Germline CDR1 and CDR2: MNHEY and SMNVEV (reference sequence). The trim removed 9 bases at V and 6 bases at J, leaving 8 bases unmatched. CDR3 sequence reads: CASSLGREDTQYF. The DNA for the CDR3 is TGTGCCAGTTCCCTCGGGAGGGAGGATACGCAGTATTTT.

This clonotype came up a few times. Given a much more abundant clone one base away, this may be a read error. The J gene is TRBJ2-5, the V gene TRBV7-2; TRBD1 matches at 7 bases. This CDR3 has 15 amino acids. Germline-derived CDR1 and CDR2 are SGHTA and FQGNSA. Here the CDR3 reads CASSLGGQPNNEQYF. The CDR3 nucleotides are TGTGCCAGCAGTTTAGGGGGACAGCCTAACAATGAGCAGTACTTC.

The CDR3 bases are TGTGCCAGCAGTTACTTAGACATGGAGGGGGAGCAGTTCTTC. It is translated as CASSYLDMEGEQFF. The chain carries TRBV6-6 and TRBJ2-1; tentative D call: TRBD2 (6 bases). The ends were cut back, 1 base at V and 10 bases at J, with 14 bases in the middle. CDR3 size: 14 residues. Germline lookup yields CDR1 MNHNY and CDR2 SVGAGI (reference sequence).

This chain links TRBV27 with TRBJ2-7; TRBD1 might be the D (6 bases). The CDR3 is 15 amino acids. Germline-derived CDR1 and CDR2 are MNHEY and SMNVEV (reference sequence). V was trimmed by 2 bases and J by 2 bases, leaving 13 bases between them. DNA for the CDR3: TGTGCCAGCAGTTTAACGATGGGACAAGCCTACGAGCAGTACTTC. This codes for CASSLTMGQAYEQYF.

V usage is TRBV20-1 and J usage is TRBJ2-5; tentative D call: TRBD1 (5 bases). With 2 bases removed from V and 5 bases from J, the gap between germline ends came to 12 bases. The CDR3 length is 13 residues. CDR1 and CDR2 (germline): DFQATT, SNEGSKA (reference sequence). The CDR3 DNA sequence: TGCAGTGCTAGACAGGGTCTTTGGGAGACCCAGTACTTC. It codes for CSARQGLWETQYF.

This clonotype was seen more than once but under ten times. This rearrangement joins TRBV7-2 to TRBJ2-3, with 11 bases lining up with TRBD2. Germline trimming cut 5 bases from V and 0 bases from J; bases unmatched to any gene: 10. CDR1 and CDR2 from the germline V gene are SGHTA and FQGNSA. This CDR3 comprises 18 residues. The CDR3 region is CASSRGTSGRLSTDTQYF. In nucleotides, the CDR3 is TGTGCCAGCAGCCGAGGGACTAGCGGCAGGCTTAGCACAGATACGCAGTATTTT.

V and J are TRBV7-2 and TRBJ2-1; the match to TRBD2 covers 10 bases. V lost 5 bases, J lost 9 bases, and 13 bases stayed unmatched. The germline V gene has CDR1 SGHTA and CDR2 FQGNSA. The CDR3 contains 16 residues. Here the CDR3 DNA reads TGTGCCAGCAGCCCAATGCCAGCGGGAGGGCCGGGTGAGCAGTTCTTC. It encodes CASSPMPAGGPGEQFF.